This T cell receptor (beta chain) was retrieved from a study of T cells in Graves' hyperthyroidism and ophthalmopathy. TCR beta CDR3 sequences were amplified from RNA transcripts. When the TCR CDR3 underwent first-round RT-PCR, the HTBI primer set was used. TCRdb re-called the multiplex PCR reads through MiXCR, storing one row per CDR3 protein. The sample shows around 34,000 distinct CDR3 sequences, roughly half of them seen only once. The germline V gene encodes CDR1 DFQATT and CDR2 SNEGSKA (reference sequence). The CDR3 has 8 amino acids, counting both end residues. On this clonotype itself: The CDR3 does not end in the conserved phenylalanine or tryptophan, so this is likely a read error. The DNA is omitted, as the CDR3 cannot be located on it reliably, and the CDR3 follows TCRdb's listing.

Sequencing used blood. The receptor was isolated from a woman between 40 and 50 years old with Graves' ophthalmopathy. This chain joins TRBV20-1 and TRBJ2-1. CDR3 protein: CSAKERLL.